This T cell receptor beta chain comes out of a study of PD-1 blockade in classical Hodgkin lymphoma. TCRdb keeps only in-frame clones here, not all; method: immunoSEQ multiplex PCR. The table lists about 23,000 clones, 80% of them singletons, with approximately 17% in the top ten. Every patient experienced relapse after autologous stem cell transplantation, and brentuximab vedotin exposure varied. The patients, who had relapsed/refractory classical Hodgkin lymphoma, achieved best responses of complete response, partial response or progressive disease. This clone was detected only once. V lost 0 bases, J lost 5 bases, and 5 bases lay in between. CDR3 size: 12 residues. CDR1 is KGHSH, CDR2 LQKENI, per germline.

The material was peripheral blood mononuclear cells (PBMCs), obtained before the second cycle of nivolumab. The receptor was derived from a human donor with classical Hodgkin lymphoma. The chain couples TRBV18 to TRBJ2-7, with D perhaps TRBD2 (5 bases). CDR3 coding DNA: TGTGCCAGCTCACCACCGGGAGACGAGCAGTACTTC. It is translated as CASSPPGDEQYF.